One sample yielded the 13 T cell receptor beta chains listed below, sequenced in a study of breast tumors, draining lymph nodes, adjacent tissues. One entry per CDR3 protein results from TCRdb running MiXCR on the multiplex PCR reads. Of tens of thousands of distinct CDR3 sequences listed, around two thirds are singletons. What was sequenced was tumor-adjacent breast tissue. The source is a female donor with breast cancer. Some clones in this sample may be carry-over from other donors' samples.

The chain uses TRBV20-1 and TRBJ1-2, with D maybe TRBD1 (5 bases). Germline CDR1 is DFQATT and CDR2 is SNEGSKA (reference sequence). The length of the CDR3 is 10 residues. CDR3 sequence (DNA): TGCAGCGCGGGGACGGGCGGCTACACCTTC. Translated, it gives CSAGTGGYTF.

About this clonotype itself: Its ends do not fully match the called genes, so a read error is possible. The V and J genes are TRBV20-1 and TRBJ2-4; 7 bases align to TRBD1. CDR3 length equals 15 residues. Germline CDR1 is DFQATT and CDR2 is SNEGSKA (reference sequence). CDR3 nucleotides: TGCAGTGCTAGAGTTCGGAGACAGGGCGCACACATTCAGTGCTTC. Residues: CSARVRRQGAHIQCF.

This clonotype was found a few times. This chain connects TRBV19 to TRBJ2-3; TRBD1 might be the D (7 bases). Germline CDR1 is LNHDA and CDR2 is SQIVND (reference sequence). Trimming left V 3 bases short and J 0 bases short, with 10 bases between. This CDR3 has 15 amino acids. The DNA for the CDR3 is TGTGCCAGTAGTATCGGGGGACAGAGCACAGATACGCAGTATTTT. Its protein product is CASSIGGQSTDTQYF.

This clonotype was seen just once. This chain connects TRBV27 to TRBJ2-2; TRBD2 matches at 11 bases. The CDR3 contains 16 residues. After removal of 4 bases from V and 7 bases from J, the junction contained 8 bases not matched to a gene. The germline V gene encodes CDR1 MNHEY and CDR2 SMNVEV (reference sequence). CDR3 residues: CASSYTPGLAVGELFF. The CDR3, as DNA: TGTGCCAGCAGTTATACTCCGGGACTAGCGGTCGGGGAGCTGTTTTTT.

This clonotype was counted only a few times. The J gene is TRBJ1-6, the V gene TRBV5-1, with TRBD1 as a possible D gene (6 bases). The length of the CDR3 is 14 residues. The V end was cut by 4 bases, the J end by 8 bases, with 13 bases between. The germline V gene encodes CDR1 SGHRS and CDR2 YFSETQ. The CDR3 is CASSKTGDDSPLHF. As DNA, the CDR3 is TGCGCCAGCAGCAAGACAGGTGACGATTCACCCCTCCACTTT.

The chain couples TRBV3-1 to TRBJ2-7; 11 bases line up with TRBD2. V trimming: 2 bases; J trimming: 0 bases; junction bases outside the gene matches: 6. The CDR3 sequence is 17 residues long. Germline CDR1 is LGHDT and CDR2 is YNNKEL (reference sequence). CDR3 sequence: CASSQTPGTSGSYEQYF. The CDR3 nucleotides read TGTGCCAGCAGCCAAACCCCCGGGACTAGCGGCTCCTACGAGCAGTACTTC.

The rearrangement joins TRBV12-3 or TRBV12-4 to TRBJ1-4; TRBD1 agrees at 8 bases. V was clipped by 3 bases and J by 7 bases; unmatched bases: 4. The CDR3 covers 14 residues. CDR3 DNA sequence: TGTGCCAGCAGTTTTTTCGGGACAGGTGAAAAACTGTTTTTT. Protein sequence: CASSFFGTGEKLFF.

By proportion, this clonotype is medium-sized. CDR3 residues: CAWSVTGAYEQYF. In DNA, the CDR3 is TGTGCCTGGAGTGTTACGGGTGCCTACGAGCAGTACTTC. This chain connects TRBV30 to TRBJ2-7; no clear D. CDR3 size: 13 residues. Germline V gene data show CDR1 as GTSNPN and CDR2 as SVGIG (reference sequence). The V gene lost 0 bases and the J gene lost 2 bases, with 8 bases spanning the gap.

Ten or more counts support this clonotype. The CDR3 here is CSAPGVTNTEAFF. The DNA of the CDR3 is TGCAGTGCTCCAGGGGTTACGAACACTGAAGCTTTCTTT. V usage is TRBV20-1 and J usage is TRBJ1-1, with D perhaps matching TRBD1 (6 bases). In germline, CDR1 is DFQATT, CDR2 SNEGSKA (reference sequence). The CDR3 spans 13 residues. V lost 5 bases to trimming and J lost 1 base, with 11 bases between them.

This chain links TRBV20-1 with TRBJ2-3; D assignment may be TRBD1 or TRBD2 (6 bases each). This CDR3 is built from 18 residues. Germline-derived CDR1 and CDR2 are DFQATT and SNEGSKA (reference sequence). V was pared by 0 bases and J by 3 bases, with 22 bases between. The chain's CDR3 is CSARDLGKGGLSTDTQYF. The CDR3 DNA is TGCAGTGCTAGAGATCTGGGGAAGGGGGGCCTTTCGACAGATACGCAGTATTTT.

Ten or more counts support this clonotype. The CDR3, as DNA: TGTGCCAGCAGCCAGGGCGGGGGGGCTTCCGGGGAGCTGTTTTTT. It translates to CASSQGGGASGELFF. The chain uses TRBV3-1 and TRBJ2-2; 9 bases agree with TRBD2. V was pared by 3 bases and J by 6 bases, with 5 bases of the junction left unmatched. The germline gives CDR1 LGHDT, CDR2 YNNKEL (reference sequence). The CDR3 loop spans 15 amino acids.

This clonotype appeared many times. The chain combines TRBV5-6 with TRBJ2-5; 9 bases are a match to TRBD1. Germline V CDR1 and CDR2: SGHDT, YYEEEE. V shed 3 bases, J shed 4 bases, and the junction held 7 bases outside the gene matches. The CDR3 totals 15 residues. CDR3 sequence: CASSSGTGRGETQYF. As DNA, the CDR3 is TGTGCCAGCAGCTCTGGGACAGGGAGAGGAGAGACCCAGTACTTC.

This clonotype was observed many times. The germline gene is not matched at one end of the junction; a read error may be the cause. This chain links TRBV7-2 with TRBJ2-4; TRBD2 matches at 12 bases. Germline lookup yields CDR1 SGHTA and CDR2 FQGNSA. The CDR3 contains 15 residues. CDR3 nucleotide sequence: TGTGCCAGCAGCCACCCTAGCGGGAGGGCCAACATTCAGCACTTC. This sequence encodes CASSHPSGRANIQHF.